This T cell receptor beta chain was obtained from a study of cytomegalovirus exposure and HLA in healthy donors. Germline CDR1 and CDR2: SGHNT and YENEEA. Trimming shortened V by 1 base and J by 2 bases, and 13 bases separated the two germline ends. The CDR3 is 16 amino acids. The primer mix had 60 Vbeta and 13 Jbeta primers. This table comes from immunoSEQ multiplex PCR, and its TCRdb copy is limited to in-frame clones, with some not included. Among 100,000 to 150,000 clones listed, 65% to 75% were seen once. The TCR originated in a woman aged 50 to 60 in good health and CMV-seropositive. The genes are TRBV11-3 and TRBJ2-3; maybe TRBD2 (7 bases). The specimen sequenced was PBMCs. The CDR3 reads CASSLGTGGSTDTQYF. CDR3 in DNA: TGTGCCAGCAGCTTAGGTACGGGGGGCTCCACAGATACGCAGTATTTT.